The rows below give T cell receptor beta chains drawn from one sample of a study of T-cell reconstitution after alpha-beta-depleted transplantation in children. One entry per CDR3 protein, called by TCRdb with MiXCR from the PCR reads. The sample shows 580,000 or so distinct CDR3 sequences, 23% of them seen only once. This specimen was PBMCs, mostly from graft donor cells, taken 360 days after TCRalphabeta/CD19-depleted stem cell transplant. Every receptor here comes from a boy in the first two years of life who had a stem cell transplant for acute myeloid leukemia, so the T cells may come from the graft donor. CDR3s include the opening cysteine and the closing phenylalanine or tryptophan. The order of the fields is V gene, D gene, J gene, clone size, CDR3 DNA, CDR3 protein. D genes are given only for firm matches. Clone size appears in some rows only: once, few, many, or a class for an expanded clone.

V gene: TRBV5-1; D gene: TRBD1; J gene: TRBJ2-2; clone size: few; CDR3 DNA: TGCGCCAGCAGGCAGGGGGCCAACGGGGAGCTGTTTTTT; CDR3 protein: CASRQGANGELFF
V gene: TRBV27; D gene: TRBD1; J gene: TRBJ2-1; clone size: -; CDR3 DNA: TGTGCCAGCAGTACCGGGACAGGGGGCTTGGGTACATACAATGAGCAGTTCTTC; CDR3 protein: CASSTGTGGLGTYNEQFF
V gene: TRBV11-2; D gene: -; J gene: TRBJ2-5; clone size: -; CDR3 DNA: TGTGCCAGCAGCCCCCCCTCTAGCGTGGGGAAAGAGACCCAGTACTTC; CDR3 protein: CASSPPSSVGKETQYF
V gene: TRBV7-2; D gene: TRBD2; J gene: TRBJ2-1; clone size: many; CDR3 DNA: TGTGCCAGCACCCCAAGCGGGGGGGCGAACAATGAGCAGTTCTTC; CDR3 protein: CASTPSGGANNEQFF
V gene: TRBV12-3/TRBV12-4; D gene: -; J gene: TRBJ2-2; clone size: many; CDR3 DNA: TGTGCCAGCAGTTTAAACAGCGGTACCGGGGAGCTGTTTTTT; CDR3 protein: CASSLNSGTGELFF
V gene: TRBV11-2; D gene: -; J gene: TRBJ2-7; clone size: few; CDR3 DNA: TGTGCCAGCAGTCACGACTCGGCCATATACGAGCAGTACTTC; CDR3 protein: CASSHDSAIYEQYF
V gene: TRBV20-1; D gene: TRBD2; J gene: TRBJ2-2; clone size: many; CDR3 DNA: TGCAGTGCTAGAGTTCGACGGGGGGACACCGGGGAGCTGTTTTTT; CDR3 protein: CSARVRRGDTGELFF
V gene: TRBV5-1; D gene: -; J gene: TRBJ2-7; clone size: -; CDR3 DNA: TGCGCCAGCAGCTCACGGGGGCCCCTTAGCTCCTACGAGCAGTACTTC; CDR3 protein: CASSSRGPLSSYEQYF
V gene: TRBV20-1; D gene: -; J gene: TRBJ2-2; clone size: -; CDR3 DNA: TGCAGTGCTAGAACCGGGACCCTTCAACGGGGTACCGGGGAGCTGTTTTTT; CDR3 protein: CSARTGTLQRGTGELFF
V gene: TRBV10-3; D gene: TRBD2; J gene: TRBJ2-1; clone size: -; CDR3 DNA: TGTGCCATCAGTGAGATTACTAGCGGGGGATGGGATGAGCAGTTCTTC; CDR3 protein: CAISEITSGGWDEQFF
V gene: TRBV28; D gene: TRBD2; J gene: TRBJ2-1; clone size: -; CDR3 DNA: TGTGCCAGCAGAAGGGGCCTAGCGGGGGGTAATGAGCAGTTCTTC; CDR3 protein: CASRRGLAGGNEQFF
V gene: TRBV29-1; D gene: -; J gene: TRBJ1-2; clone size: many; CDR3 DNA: TGCAGCGGGGGGGGTAACTATGGCTACACCTTC; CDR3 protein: CSGGGNYGYTF
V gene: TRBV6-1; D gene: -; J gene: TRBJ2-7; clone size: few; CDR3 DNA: TGTGCCAGCAGTGCAGGGACGCCGAGCTCCTACGAGCAGTACTTC; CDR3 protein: CASSAGTPSSYEQYF
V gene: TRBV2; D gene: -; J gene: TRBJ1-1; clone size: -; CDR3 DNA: TGTGCCTCATTGGTGCGGTTAAGCACTGAAGCTTTCTTT; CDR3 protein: CASLVRLSTEAFF
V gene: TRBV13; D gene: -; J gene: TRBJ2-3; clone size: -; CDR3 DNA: TGTGCCAGCAGCCCAGTCCCCATTGATACGCAGTATTTT; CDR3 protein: CASSPVPIDTQYF
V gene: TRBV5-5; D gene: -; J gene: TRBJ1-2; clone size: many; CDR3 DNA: TGTGCCAGCAGCTTGGCGGAGCACGACATCTATGGCTACACCTTC; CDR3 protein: CASSLAEHDIYGYTF
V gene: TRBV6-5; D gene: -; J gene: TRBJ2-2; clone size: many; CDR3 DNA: TGTGCCAGCAGTTACGGATTGGGGGCGCGAACCGGGGAGCTGTTTTTT; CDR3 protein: CASSYGLGARTGELFF
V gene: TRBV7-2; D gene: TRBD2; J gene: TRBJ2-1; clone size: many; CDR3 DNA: TGTGCCAGCAGCTTAGAAACCGGGACTAGCTACAATGAGCAGTTCTTC; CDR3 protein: CASSLETGTSYNEQFF
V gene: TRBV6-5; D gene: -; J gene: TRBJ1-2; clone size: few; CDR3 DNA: TGTGCCAGCAGTTACGGGGTGGACTCTGGGGATGGCTACACCTTC; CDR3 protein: CASSYGVDSGDGYTF
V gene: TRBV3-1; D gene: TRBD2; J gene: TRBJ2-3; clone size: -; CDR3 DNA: TGTGCCAGCAGCCAAGATTCAAGCGGGGGGACAGATACGCAGTATTTT; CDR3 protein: CASSQDSSGGTDTQYF
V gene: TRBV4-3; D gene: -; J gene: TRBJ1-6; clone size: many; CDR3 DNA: TGCGCCAGCAGCCAAGAACAGGTTAATTCACCCCTCCACTTT; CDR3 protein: CASSQEQVNSPLHF
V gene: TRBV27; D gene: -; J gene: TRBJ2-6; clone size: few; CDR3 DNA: TGTGCCAGCAGTTTAGGATGGGGGGCAGCTGGGGCCAACGTCCTGACTTTC; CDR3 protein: CASSLGWGAAGANVLTF
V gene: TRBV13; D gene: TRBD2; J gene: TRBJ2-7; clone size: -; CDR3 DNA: TGTGCCAGCAGCTTACTTAGCGGGGGTCACGAGCAGTACTTC; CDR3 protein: CASSLLSGGHEQYF
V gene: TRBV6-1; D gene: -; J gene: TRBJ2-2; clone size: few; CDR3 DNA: TGTGCCAGCAGGCGAACGGACACCGGGGAGCTGTTTTTT; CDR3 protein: CASRRTDTGELFF
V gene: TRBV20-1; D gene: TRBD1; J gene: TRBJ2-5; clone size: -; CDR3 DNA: TGCAGTGCTAGGGGACAGGATCAAGAGACCCAGTACTTC; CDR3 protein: CSARGQDQETQYF
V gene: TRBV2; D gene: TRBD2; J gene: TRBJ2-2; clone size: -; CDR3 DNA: TGTGCCAGCAGTGAACGCTACCCCGTTCTAGCGGCGAACACCGGGGAGCTGTTTTTT; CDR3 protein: CASSERYPVLAANTGELFF
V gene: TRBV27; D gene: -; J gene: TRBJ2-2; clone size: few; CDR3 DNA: TGTGCCAGCGGAGCCTTACAGAACACCGGGGAGCTGTTTTTT; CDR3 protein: CASGALQNTGELFF
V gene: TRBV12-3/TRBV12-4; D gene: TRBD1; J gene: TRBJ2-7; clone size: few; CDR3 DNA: TGTGCCAGCAGCCTCCGGGACAGGTTTTCCGAGCAGTACTTC; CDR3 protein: CASSLRDRFSEQYF
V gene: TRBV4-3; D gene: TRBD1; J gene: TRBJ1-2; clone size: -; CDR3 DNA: TGCGCCAGCAGCCAAGTGGCCGGGACAGCAAACTATGGCTACACCTTC; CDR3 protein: CASSQVAGTANYGYTF
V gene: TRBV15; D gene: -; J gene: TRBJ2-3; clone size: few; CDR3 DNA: TGTGCCACCAGAGCACAGGGCCCAACGATAACAGATACGCAGTATTTT; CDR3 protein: CATRAQGPTITDTQYF
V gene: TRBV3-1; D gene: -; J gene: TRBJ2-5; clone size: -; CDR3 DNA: TGTGCCAGCAGCCAAGACTTGGGTTCCCAAGAGACCCAGTACTTC; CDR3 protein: CASSQDLGSQETQYF
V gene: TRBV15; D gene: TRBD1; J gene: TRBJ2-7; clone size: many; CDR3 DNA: TGTGCCACAGCCCGGCAGGGGGTCTACGAGCAGTACTTC; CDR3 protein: CATARQGVYEQYF
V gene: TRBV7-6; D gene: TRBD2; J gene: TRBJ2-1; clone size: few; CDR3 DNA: TGTGCCAGCAGCCCAAATATGGAGACTAGCCCCTACAATGAGCAGTTCTTC; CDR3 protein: CASSPNMETSPYNEQFF
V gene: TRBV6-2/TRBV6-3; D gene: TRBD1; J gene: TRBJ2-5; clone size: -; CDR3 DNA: TGTGCCAGCAGTAAACTCCGGGACAGGCAAGAGACCCAGTACTTC; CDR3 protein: CASSKLRDRQETQYF
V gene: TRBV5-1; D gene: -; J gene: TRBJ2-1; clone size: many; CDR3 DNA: TGCGCCAGCAGCACTAGACAGTTTCTTGAGCAGTTCTTC; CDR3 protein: CASSTRQFLEQFF
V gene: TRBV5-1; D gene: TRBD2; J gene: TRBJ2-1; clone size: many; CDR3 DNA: TGCGCCAGCAGCTTACCCAAAAGCGGGGGCCACAATGAGCAGTTCTTC; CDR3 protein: CASSLPKSGGHNEQFF
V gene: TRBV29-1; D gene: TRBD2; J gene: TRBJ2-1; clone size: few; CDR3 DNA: TGCAGCGTTGAAGCGGGGCGGGGGGGGTACAATGAGCAGTTCTTC; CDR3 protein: CSVEAGRGGYNEQFF
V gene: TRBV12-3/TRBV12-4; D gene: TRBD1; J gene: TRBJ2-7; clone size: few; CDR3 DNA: TGTGCCAGCAGTTTGGGAACAGGGGATAGATGGCAGTACTTC; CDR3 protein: CASSLGTGDRWQYF
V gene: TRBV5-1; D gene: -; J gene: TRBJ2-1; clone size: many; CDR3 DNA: TGTGCCAGCAGTTTAGAAGGGGGTTCCTACAATGAGCAGTTCTTC; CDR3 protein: CASSLEGGSYNEQFF
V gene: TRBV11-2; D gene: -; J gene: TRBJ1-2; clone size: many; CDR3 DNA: TGTGCCAGCAGCCAGCTGCGGGGGGGAATTTCCAACTATGGCTACACCTTC; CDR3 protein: CASSQLRGGISNYGYTF
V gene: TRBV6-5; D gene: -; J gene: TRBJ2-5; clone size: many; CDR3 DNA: TGTGCCAGCAGTTGGGGGGCGTCCAGTGAGACCCAGTACTTC; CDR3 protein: CASSWGASSETQYF
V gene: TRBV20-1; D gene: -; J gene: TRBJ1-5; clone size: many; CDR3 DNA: TGCAGTGCTAGATCCATTACGGGGCAGCCCCAGCATTTT; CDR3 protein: CSARSITGQPQHF
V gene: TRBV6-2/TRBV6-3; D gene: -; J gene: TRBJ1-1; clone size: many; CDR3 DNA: TGTGCCAGCAGTTTTGGGACGGCGAACACTGAAGCTTTCTTT; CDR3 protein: CASSFGTANTEAFF
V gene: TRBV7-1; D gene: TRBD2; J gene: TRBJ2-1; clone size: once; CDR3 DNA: TGTGCCAGCAGCTCCCTCATACTAGCGGGGGGTCCCACCGGGACAAATAGCCGTGAGCAGTTCTTC; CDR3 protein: CASSSLILAGGPTGTNSREQFF
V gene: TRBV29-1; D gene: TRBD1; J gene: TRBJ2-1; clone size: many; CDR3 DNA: TGCAGCGCCGGTGGGGGGACAGGAGCATACAATGAGCAGTTCTTC; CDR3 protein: CSAGGGTGAYNEQFF
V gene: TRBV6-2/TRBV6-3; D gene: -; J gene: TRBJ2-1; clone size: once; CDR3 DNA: TGTGCCAGCAGTTACTCGGGCCTAAGGACAGCGTACAATGAGCAGTTCTTC; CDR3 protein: CASSYSGLRTAYNEQFF